This T cell receptor (beta chain) was profiled in a study of shared clonotypes between healthy human individuals. TCRdb's table, derived via immunoSEQ multiplex PCR, lists solely in-frame clones and lacks some. Of under 2,000,000 clones in the sample, about 95% were seen once. Trimming removed 5 bases from V and 4 bases from J; junction bases left unmatched: 4. Germline V lookup: CDR1 MNHEY, CDR2 SMNVEV (reference sequence). The CDR3 spans 14 residues. On this clone: Its target is not known. Additional DNA sequences in this sample encode the identical CDR3.

Regarding the study as a whole: Some clonotypes were shared by all four sorted-subset donors, while others were not shared. The non-shared ones had lower generation probabilities than the shared ones. Larger estimated richness was generally recorded for naive subsets relative to memory subsets. Deeper or shallower sequencing was expected to change how clonotypes are shared among donors. Across a handful of donors, naive CD4 shared about 5%, naive CD8 less than 4%, memory CD4 approximately 2.5%, memory CD8 under 0.5%.

Naive CD8 cells were CD45RO-negative, positively selected for CCR7, excluding terminally differentiated effector memory CD45RA+ cells. The sequenced sample was naive CD8+ T cells sorted from blood. The rearrangement links TRBV27 to TRBJ1-4; TRBD1 aligns across 7 bases. This clonotype originated in a man between 18 and 35 years old in good health. The chain's CDR3 is CASSLGQINEKLFF. The CDR3 bases are TGTGCCAGCAGTCTGGGACAGATTAATGAAAAACTGTTTTTT.